The present T cell receptor beta chain was sequenced within a study of T-cell reconstitution after alpha-beta-depleted transplantation in children (dated by TCRdb to the mid-2010s). In the study overall: The study quantitatively tracked T-cell immune reconstitution after TCRalphabeta/CD19-depleted allogeneic hematopoietic cell transplantation in children using TCR repertoire profiling.

This sample's treatment or condition label indicates: allogeneic hematopoietic cell transplantation with graft depleted of TCRalphabeta T cells and CD19 B cells. TCRalphabeta/CD19-depleted allogeneic hematopoietic cell grafts were given to the transplant recipients, all of whom were children. What the work shows at the level of the full study, not this receptor alone: Apparently early alphabetaT-cell count recovery about two months after transplant reportedly relied on only several hundred rapidly expanded clones derived from non-depleted graft cells. In some patients, high TCRbeta diversity at day 60 was attributed to recipient T cells and intrathymic progenitors that had survived conditioning. Over subsequent months, a decline in hyperexpanded clone frequencies was noted, and after one year, T-cell counts and TCRbeta diversity were mostly ascribed to newly produced T cells.

From V the trimming removes 5 bases and from J it removes 11 bases, while the gene matches leave 13 bases of the junction unaccounted for. CDR1 and CDR2, looked up from the germline V gene, are SGHVS and FQNEAQ. The CDR3 holds 15 amino acids from the cysteine to the phenylalanine. Only CDR3 DNA remains: 45 bases, in frame from the first base. As regards this clonotype: Its antigen remains unidentified. Per-nucleotide qualities are absent, and no much larger clonotype sits a single base away.

The library was generated by PCR. The instrument given in TCRdb is Illumina HiSeq 2500. TCR libraries were prepared with molecular barcoding, using unique molecular identifiers to normalize TCRbeta repertoire quantification. TCRdb redid the processing of the public reads, applying fastp at Q25 and MiXCR, and retained in-frame beta chains. Each entry merges the rows of one CDR3 protein and shows their most common DNA and genes. The table for this sample lists 500,000 to 750,000 distinct CDR3 sequences; 10% to 15% of them were counted only once. The ten top clones hold roughly 2.3% of the sample. This sequence uses TRBV7-8 and TRBJ2-3; 10 central bases correspond to TRBD2. This clonotype originated in a male patient younger than 18 who had a stem cell transplant for acute myeloid leukemia, so the T cells may come from the graft donor. The sequencing here drew on PBMCs, mostly from graft donor cells, taken 360 days after TCRalphabeta/CD19-depleted stem cell transplant. This receptor has the CDR3 CASSPRPGLAKVQYF. The nucleotide sequence is TGTGCCAGCAGCCCAAGGCCGGGACTAGCGAAAGTGCAGTATTTT.